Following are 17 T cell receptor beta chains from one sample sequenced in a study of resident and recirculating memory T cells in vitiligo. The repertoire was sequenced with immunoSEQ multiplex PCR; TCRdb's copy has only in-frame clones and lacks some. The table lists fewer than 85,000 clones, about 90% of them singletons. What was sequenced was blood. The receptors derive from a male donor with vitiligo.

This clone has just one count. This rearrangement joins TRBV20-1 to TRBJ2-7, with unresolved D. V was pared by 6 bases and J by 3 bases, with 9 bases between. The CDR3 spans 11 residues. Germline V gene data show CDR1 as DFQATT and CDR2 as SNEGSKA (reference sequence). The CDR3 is CSAPTNYEQYF. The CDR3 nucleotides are TGCAGTGCCCCAACTAACTACGAGCAGTACTTC.

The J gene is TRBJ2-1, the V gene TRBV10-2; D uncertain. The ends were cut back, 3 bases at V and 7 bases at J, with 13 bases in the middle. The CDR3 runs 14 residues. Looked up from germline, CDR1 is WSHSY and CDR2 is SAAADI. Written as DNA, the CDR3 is TGCGCCAGCAGTGAAGTAGCCGCGAGGAATGAGCAGTTCTTC. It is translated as CASSEVAARNEQFF.

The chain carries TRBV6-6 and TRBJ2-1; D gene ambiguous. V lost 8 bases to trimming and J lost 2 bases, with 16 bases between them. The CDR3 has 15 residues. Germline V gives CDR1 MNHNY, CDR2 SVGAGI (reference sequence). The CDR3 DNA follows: TGTGCCAGCGGAGAAGGAGCGCTAACCTACAATGAGCAGTTCTTC. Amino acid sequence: CASGEGALTYNEQFF.

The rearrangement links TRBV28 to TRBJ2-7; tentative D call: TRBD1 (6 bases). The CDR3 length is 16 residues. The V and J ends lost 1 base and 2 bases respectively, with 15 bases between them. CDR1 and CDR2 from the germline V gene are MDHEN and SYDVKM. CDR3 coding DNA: TGTGCCAGCAGTTTATTATACTGGGGGCGGACCTACGAGCAGTACTTC. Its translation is CASSLLYWGRTYEQYF.

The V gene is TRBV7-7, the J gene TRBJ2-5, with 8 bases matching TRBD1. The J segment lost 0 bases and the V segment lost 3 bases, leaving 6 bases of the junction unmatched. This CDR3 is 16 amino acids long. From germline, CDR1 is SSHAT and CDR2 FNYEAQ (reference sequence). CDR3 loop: CASSFSSRGHQETQYF. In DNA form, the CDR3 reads TGTGCCAGCAGCTTTAGTTCCAGGGGGCACCAAGAGACCCAGTACTTC.

CDR3: CASVGWGLRTSGGDYEQYF. The CDR3 DNA is TGTGCCAGCGTGGGATGGGGGCTTAGGACTAGCGGGGGGGACTACGAGCAGTACTTC. This sequence joins TRBV9 and TRBJ2-7; 15 nucleotides match TRBD2. Germline assignment: CDR1 SGDLS and CDR2 YYNGEE. With 7 bases clipped from V and 3 bases from J, the junction kept 17 bases outside the gene matches. This CDR3 has 19 amino acids.

The chain's CDR3 is CASSRDRTYEQYF. The CDR3 nucleotides are TGTGCCAGCAGCCGGGATCGTACCTACGAGCAGTACTTC. V usage is TRBV7-2 and J usage is TRBJ2-7; tentative D call: TRBD2 (5 bases). This CDR3 region has 13 residues. V lost 5 bases, J lost 2 bases, and 10 bases lay in between. Germline V gives CDR1 SGHTA, CDR2 FQGNSA.

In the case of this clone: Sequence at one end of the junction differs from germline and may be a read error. CDR3 residues: CASSRGLSSEQYF. DNA for the CDR3: TGTGCCAGCAGCCGGGGACTTTCCTCCGAGCAGTACTTC. The rearrangement links TRBV5-4 to TRBJ2-7, with a possible D match to TRBD2 (6 bases). The CDR3 consists of 13 residues. In germline, CDR1 is SGHNT, CDR2 YYREEE (reference sequence).

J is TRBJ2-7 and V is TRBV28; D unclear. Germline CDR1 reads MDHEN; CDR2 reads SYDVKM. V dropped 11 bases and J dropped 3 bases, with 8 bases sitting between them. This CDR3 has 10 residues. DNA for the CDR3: TGTGCCCACGGTAGCTACGAGCAGTACTTC. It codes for CAHGSYEQYF.

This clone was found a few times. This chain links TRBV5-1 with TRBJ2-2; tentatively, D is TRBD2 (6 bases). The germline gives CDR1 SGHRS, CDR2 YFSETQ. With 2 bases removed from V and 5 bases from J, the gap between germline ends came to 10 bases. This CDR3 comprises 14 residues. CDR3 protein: CASSFSGGTGELFF. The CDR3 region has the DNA TGCGCCAGCAGCTTTTCCGGGGGTACCGGGGAGCTGTTTTTT.

Here the CDR3 DNA reads TGTGCCAGCTCACCAGGGGACATAGGAGAGACCCAGTACTTC. It specifies CASSPGDIGETQYF. The rearrangement uses TRBV18 and TRBJ2-5; perhaps TRBD1 as D (6 bases). Germline assignment: CDR1 KGHSH and CDR2 LQKENI. V lost 2 bases, J lost 4 bases, and 11 bases lay in between. This CDR3 is built from 14 residues.

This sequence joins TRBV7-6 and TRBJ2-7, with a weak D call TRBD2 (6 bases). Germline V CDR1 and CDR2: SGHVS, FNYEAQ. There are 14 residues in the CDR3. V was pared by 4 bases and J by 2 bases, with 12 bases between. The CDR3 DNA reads TGTGCCAGCAGCTGGGCCTCGGGGGCCTACGAGCAGTACTTC. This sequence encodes CASSWASGAYEQYF.

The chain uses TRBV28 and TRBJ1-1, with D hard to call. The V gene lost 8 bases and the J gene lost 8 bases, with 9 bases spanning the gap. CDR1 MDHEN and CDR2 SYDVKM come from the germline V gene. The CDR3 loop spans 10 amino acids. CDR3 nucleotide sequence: TGTGCCAGCCCGGGAAGGGAAGCTTTCTTT. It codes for CASPGREAFF.

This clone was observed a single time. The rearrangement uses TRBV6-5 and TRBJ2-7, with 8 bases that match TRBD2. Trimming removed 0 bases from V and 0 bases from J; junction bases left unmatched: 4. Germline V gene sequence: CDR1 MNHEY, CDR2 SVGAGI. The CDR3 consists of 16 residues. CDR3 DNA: TGTGCCAGCAGTTACTCGGTAGCGGGAAACTCCTACGAGCAGTACTTC. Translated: CASSYSVAGNSYEQYF.

CDR3 amino acids: CASSQPGQGYGYTF. For the CDR3, the DNA is TGCGCCAGCAGCCAACCGGGACAGGGGTATGGCTACACCTTC. The V call is TRBV4-1, the J call TRBJ1-2; TRBD1 matches at 10 bases. CDR1 MGHRA and CDR2 YSYEKL come from the germline V gene. The CDR3 has 14 residues. Trimming at V came to 2 bases and at J to 5 bases, leaving 2 bases not matched to a gene.

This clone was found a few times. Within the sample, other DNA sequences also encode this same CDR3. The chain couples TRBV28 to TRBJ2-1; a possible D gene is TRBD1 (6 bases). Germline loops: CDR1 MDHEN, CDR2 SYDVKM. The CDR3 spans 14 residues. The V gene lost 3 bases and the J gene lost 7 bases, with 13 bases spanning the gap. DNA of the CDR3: TGTGCCAGCAGTTTTTCTGGACAGCTGAATGAGCAGTTCTTC. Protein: CASSFSGQLNEQFF.

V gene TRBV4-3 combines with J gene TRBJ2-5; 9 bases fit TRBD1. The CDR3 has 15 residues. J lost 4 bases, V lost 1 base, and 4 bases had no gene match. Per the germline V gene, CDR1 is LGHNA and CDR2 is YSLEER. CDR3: CASSQGDRDRETQYF. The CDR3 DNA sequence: TGCGCCAGCAGCCAAGGGGACAGGGACCGAGAGACCCAGTACTTC.